This is a list of T cell receptor beta chains from one sample in a study of blood T cell repertoires in COVID-19. The repertoire was sequenced with immunoSEQ multiplex PCR; TCRdb's copy has only in-frame clones and lacks some. The data contain around 240,000 clones, roughly 82% of them singletons. The sequenced sample consisted of PBMCs or T cells enriched from blood (not recorded which). The receptors stem from a woman aged 50 to 60 who had recovered from COVID-19. Each CDR3 is given with its conserved first and last residue. Each record gives: J gene, CDR3 length, D gene, V gene, clone size, CDR3 protein, CDR3 DNA. The D gene is left open where the match is weak. Expanded clones get a size class; other rows say once, few or many, or leave the size out.

J: TRBJ2-1
length: 16
D: TRBD2
V: TRBV5-1
size: NA
CDR3: CASSSLTSGDYNEQFF
DNA: TGCGCCAGCAGCTCCCTCACTAGCGGGGATTACAATGAGCAGTTCTTC

J: TRBJ1-4
length: 15
D: TRBD1
V: TRBV24-1
size: NA
CDR3: CATSDGTAVREKLFF
DNA: TGTGCCACCAGTGACGGGACAGCAGTCCGTGAAAAACTGTTTTTT

J: TRBJ2-1
length: 15
D: TRBD2
V: TRBV18
size: once
CDR3: CASSPTSGGNNEQFF
DNA: TGTGCCAGCTCTCCTACTAGCGGGGGAAACAATGAGCAGTTCTTC

J: TRBJ1-2
length: 16
D: NA
V: TRBV27
size: NA
CDR3: CASSFGTQGSGYGYTF
DNA: TGTGCCAGCAGTTTTGGGACACAGGGTAGTGGATATGGCTACACCTTC

J: TRBJ1-5
length: 18
D: TRBD1
V: TRBV28
size: NA
CDR3: CASRETGTGAYSNQPQHF
DNA: TGTGCCAGCAGGGAAACCGGGACAGGGGCCTATAGCAATCAGCCCCAGCATTTT

J: TRBJ2-2
length: 14
D: TRBD1
V: TRBV7-9
size: NA
CDR3: CASTPDRAFGELFF
DNA: TGTGCCAGCACTCCGGACAGGGCTTTCGGGGAGCTGTTTTTT

J: TRBJ2-1
length: 16
D: TRBD2
V: TRBV5-1
size: NA
CDR3: CASSWGLAGNYNEQFF
DNA: TGCGCCAGCAGCTGGGGACTAGCGGGCAACTACAATGAGCAGTTCTTC

J: TRBJ1-1
length: 15
D: TRBD1
V: TRBV18
size: NA
CDR3: CASSQGTGAVTEAFF
DNA: TGTGCCAGCTCACAAGGGACAGGGGCGGTCACTGAAGCTTTCTTT

J: TRBJ1-2
length: 12
D: NA
V: TRBV9
size: NA
CDR3: CASTSRNYGYTF
DNA: TGTGCCAGCACATCGCGGAACTATGGCTACACCTTC

J: TRBJ1-6
length: 16
D: TRBD1
V: TRBV7-2
size: NA
CDR3: CASSWSSGQYNSPLHF
DNA: TGTGCCAGCAGTTGGTCGTCGGGACAGTATAATTCACCCCTCCACTTT

J: TRBJ1-5
length: 15
D: TRBD1
V: TRBV6-5
size: NA
CDR3: CASRIRDRGHQPQHF
DNA: TGTGCCAGCCGAATCCGGGACAGGGGGCATCAGCCCCAGCATTTT

J: TRBJ1-1
length: 16
D: NA
V: TRBV30
size: once
CDR3: CAWRASLTVRNTEAFF
DNA: TGTGCCTGGAGGGCCAGCCTTACAGTAAGGAACACTGAAGCTTTCTTT

J: TRBJ2-7
length: 14
D: TRBD1
V: TRBV29-1
size: NA
CDR3: CSVDPTGGGYEQYF
DNA: TGCAGCGTGGACCCAACAGGGGGCGGTTACGAGCAGTACTTC

J: TRBJ1-2
length: 15
D: NA
V: TRBV15
size: NA
CDR3: CATSRDQQPNYGYTF
DNA: TGTGCCACCAGCAGAGATCAACAGCCGAACTATGGCTACACCTTC

J: TRBJ2-2
length: 16
D: TRBD1
V: TRBV11-2
size: NA
CDR3: CASSLTIGTGAGELFF
DNA: TGTGCCAGCAGCCTAACCATAGGGACAGGGGCCGGGGAGCTGTTTTTT

J: TRBJ1-6
length: 15
D: TRBD1
V: TRBV6-2/TRBV6-3
size: few
CDR3: CASSYGTGGNSPLHF
DNA: TGTGCCAGCAGTTACGGGACAGGGGGGAATTCACCCCTCCACTTT

J: TRBJ1-1
length: 16
D: NA
V: TRBV6-5
size: NA
CDR3: CASSYGGTRRNTEAFF
DNA: TGTGCCAGCAGTTACGGGGGGACTCGGCGTAACACTGAAGCTTTCTTT

J: TRBJ1-2
length: 13
D: NA
V: TRBV6-2/TRBV6-3
size: NA
CDR3: CASSYSRERGYTF
DNA: TGTGCCAGCAGTTACTCCCGCGAGCGAGGCTACACCTTC

J: TRBJ2-5
length: 18
D: TRBD2
V: TRBV7-8
size: few
CDR3: CASSLAPGLGSNWETQYF
DNA: TGTGCCAGCAGCTTAGCCCCGGGACTAGGCTCCAATTGGGAGACCCAGTACTTC

J: TRBJ2-5
length: 16
D: NA
V: TRBV5-1
size: NA
CDR3: CASSLAPYGGQETQYF
DNA: TGCGCCAGCAGCCTGGCGCCCTACGGGGGCCAAGAGACCCAGTACTTC

J: TRBJ1-2
length: 13
D: NA
V: TRBV27
size: NA
CDR3: CASSRGAYYGYTF
DNA: TGTGCCAGCAGCAGGGGAGCTTACTATGGCTACACCTTC

J: TRBJ1-3
length: 16
D: TRBD1
V: TRBV5-1
size: NA
CDR3: CASSLGGQWSGNTIYF
DNA: TGCGCCAGCAGCTTGGGGGGACAGTGGTCTGGAAACACCATATATTTT

J: TRBJ1-1
length: 16
D: NA
V: TRBV5-1
size: NA
CDR3: CASSSIIGVVNTEAFF
DNA: TGCGCCAGCAGCTCAATTATAGGGGTCGTGAACACTGAAGCTTTCTTT

J: TRBJ2-7
length: 14
D: TRBD1
V: TRBV29-1
size: NA
CDR3: CSVEETAGGGEQYF
DNA: TGCAGCGTTGAAGAGACAGCAGGGGGCGGCGAGCAGTACTTC

J: TRBJ1-5
length: 12
D: NA
V: TRBV24-1
size: NA
CDR3: CATSQGRQPQHF
DNA: TGTGCCACCAGCCAGGGGAGACAGCCCCAGCATTTT

J: TRBJ1-5
length: 14
D: NA
V: TRBV24-1
size: NA
CDR3: CATSDRIGNQPQHF
DNA: TGTGCCACCAGTGACCGCATAGGCAATCAGCCCCAGCATTTT

J: TRBJ2-7
length: 12
D: NA
V: TRBV7-2
size: NA
CDR3: CASSPGAYEQYF
DNA: TGTGCCAGCAGCCCCGGGGCCTACGAGCAGTACTTC

J: TRBJ2-7
length: 11
D: NA
V: TRBV25-1
size: NA
CDR3: CASTRSYEQYF
DNA: TGTGCCAGCACCCGCTCCTACGAGCAGTACTTC

J: TRBJ2-7
length: 15
D: NA
V: TRBV7-3
size: NA
CDR3: CASSLGSGLPWEQYF
DNA: TGTGCCAGCAGCTTAGGGTCAGGGCTCCCCTGGGAGCAGTACTTC

J: TRBJ2-1
length: 15
D: NA
V: TRBV4-3
size: NA
CDR3: CASSQAGTGYNEQFF
DNA: TGCGCCAGCAGCCAGGCCGGGACTGGCTACAATGAGCAGTTCTTC

J: TRBJ2-7
length: 14
D: NA
V: TRBV3-1/TRBV3-2
size: NA
CDR3: CASSYGQSSYEQYF
DNA: TGTGCCAGCAGCTACGGACAGAGCTCCTACGAGCAGTACTTC

J: TRBJ2-1
length: 16
D: TRBD2
V: TRBV9
size: NA
CDR3: CASSVEGGSSYNEQFF
DNA: TGTGCCAGCAGCGTAGAGGGCGGGAGCTCCTACAATGAGCAGTTCTTC

J: TRBJ1-5
length: 17
D: TRBD1
V: TRBV6-1
size: NA
CDR3: CASSGNRDRGSNQPQHF
DNA: TGTGCCAGCAGTGGGAACCGGGACAGGGGGAGCAATCAGCCCCAGCATTTT

J: TRBJ2-2
length: 16
D: NA
V: TRBV15
size: NA
CDR3: CATSADGGRTGGELFF
DNA: TGTGCCACCAGCGCTGATGGCGGGCGAACCGGCGGGGAGCTGTTTTTT

J: TRBJ1-3
length: 14
D: NA
V: TRBV4-3
size: NA
CDR3: CASSQVAGGNTIYF
DNA: TGCGCCAGCAGCCAAGTGGCAGGGGGAAACACCATATATTTT

J: TRBJ2-1
length: 16
D: TRBD2
V: TRBV11-3
size: NA
CDR3: CASTALGGGASYEQFF
DNA: TGTGCCAGCACCGCCCTGGGCGGGGGGGCGTCATATGAGCAGTTCTTC

J: TRBJ2-5
length: 14
D: NA
V: TRBV30
size: NA
CDR3: CAWSGTTGRETQYF
DNA: TGTGCCTGGAGTGGGACCACGGGGAGAGAGACCCAGTACTTC

J: TRBJ1-4
length: 16
D: NA
V: TRBV4-3
size: NA
CDR3: CASSHIIGGRNEKLFF
DNA: TGCGCCAGCAGCCACATAATCGGGGGACGTAATGAAAAACTGTTTTTT

J: TRBJ2-1
length: 19
D: TRBD2
V: TRBV2
size: NA
CDR3: CASSEPRTSGGSSYNEQFF
DNA: TGTGCCAGCAGTGAACCCCGGACTAGCGGGGGGAGCTCCTACAATGAGCAGTTCTTC

J: TRBJ1-5
length: 15
D: TRBD1
V: TRBV6-5
size: NA
CDR3: CASSNSGTGSQPQHF
DNA: TGTGCCAGCAGTAACTCCGGGACAGGGAGTCAGCCCCAGCATTTT

J: TRBJ2-7
length: 17
D: TRBD1
V: TRBV11-3
size: once
CDR3: CASTERMSGTGIYEQYF
DNA: TGTGCCAGCACCGAAAGAATGTCCGGGACAGGGATCTACGAGCAGTACTTC

J: TRBJ1-5
length: 14
D: NA
V: TRBV5-6
size: NA
CDR3: CASSRRDGNQPQHF
DNA: TGTGCCAGCAGTCGGAGGGATGGCAATCAGCCCCAGCATTTT

J: TRBJ2-1
length: 14
D: NA
V: TRBV9
size: NA
CDR3: CASSAQERYNEQFF
DNA: TGTGCCAGCAGCGCTCAGGAACGGTACAATGAGCAGTTCTTC

J: TRBJ2-3
length: 16
D: TRBD2
V: TRBV2
size: NA
CDR3: CASSLLTSGNTDTQYF
DNA: TGTGCCAGCAGTCTCCTTACTAGCGGGAACACAGATACGCAGTATTTT

J: TRBJ2-1
length: 16
D: NA
V: TRBV3-1/TRBV3-2
size: once
CDR3: CASTALTGNSYNEQFF
DNA: TGTGCCAGCACGGCCCTTACGGGGAACTCCTACAATGAGCAGTTCTTC

J: TRBJ2-1
length: 15
D: TRBD2
V: TRBV10-1
size: NA
CDR3: CASSELAGGYNEQFF
DNA: TGCGCCAGCAGCGAATTAGCGGGGGGCTACAATGAGCAGTTCTTC

J: TRBJ1-2
length: 15
D: NA
V: TRBV10-3
size: NA
CDR3: CAISESQAYNYGYTF
DNA: TGTGCCATCAGTGAGTCGCAGGCCTATAACTATGGCTACACCTTC

J: TRBJ2-5
length: 13
D: TRBD1
V: TRBV14
size: NA
CDR3: CASSDRDRRLQYF
DNA: TGTGCCAGCAGCGACCGGGACAGGCGACTCCAGTACTTC

J: TRBJ1-3
length: 15
D: NA
V: TRBV30
size: NA
CDR3: CAWSPGHFSGNTIYF
DNA: TGTGCCTGGAGCCCCGGACACTTTTCTGGAAACACCATATATTTT

J: TRBJ2-5
length: 17
D: TRBD2
V: TRBV27
size: NA
CDR3: CASSPSPGLAGWETQYF
DNA: TGTGCCAGCAGCCCCTCCCCCGGACTAGCGGGATGGGAGACCCAGTACTTC

J: TRBJ1-2
length: 13
D: NA
V: TRBV18
size: NA
CDR3: CASSLRTDDGYTF
DNA: TGTGCCAGCTCCCTCCGGACAGACGATGGCTACACCTTC

J: TRBJ1-5
length: 14
D: NA
V: TRBV30
size: NA
CDR3: CAWTPPGRNQPQHF
DNA: TGTGCCTGGACCCCCCCGGGTCGCAATCAGCCCCAGCATTTT

J: TRBJ2-3
length: 14
D: TRBD2
V: TRBV28
size: NA
CDR3: CASSFRGVSDTQYF
DNA: TGTGCCAGCAGTTTCCGGGGGGTTTCAGATACGCAGTATTTT

J: TRBJ1-2
length: 16
D: TRBD1
V: TRBV7-9
size: NA
CDR3: CASSLTSGTGGHGYTF
DNA: TGTGCCAGCAGCTTAACCTCCGGGACAGGGGGTCATGGCTACACCTTC